This section outlines one TCR beta chain sequence together with its context. What it binds is unknown. The sample comes from a study of cytomegalovirus exposure and HLA in healthy donors. Broader study findings: Accurate prediction of most subjects' HLA-A and HLA-B alleles from TCR beta sequences was reported. Sequence variants that were highly shared formed a cluster that was likely a sequencing artifact. When analyzed later, a missense DCLRE1C variant was found to be linked to TCR beta V- and J-gene trimming.

Primers for the PCR totalled 60 Vbeta and 13 Jbeta. Sequencing was performed with immunoSEQ multiplex PCR; in TCRdb, only in-frame clones are kept and a portion is missing. The repertoire holds 100,000 to 150,000 clones, less than 90% seen once, with around 20% in the top ten. CDR3 size: 15 residues. Germline values: CDR1 SGDLS, CDR2 YYNGEE. Trimming took off 0 bases at V and 7 bases at J, with 13 bases between the two ends. Though nominally healthy at sampling, donors likely had unrecorded immune exposures. Input material: PBMCs. This clonotype was obtained from a man between 18 and 35 years old in good health and CMV-seropositive. This rearrangement joins TRBV9 to TRBJ2-2; tentative D call: TRBD1 (5 bases). The CDR3 DNA follows: TGTGCCAGCAGCGTAGTTGGAGTAGGGGACGGGGAGCTGTTTTTT. As protein: CASSVVGVGDGELFF.